Shown below are 32 T cell receptor beta chains from a single sample sequenced in a study of T-cell memory formation after mild COVID-19 (dated by TCRdb to the early 2020s). The library was generated by 5' RACE. The instrument was an Illumina NovaSeq 6000. TCRdb itself trimmed the public reads at Q25 with fastp, ran MiXCR and retained productive beta chains. Entries that share a CDR3 protein sequence are merged under the most common genes and DNA. The sample table lists some 150,000 distinct CDR3 sequences, 13% to 15% of them with a count of one. Of the sample, about 29% falls within the top ten clones. Sequencing was done on a sample of PBMCs or a T cell subset sorted from them (not recorded which). Receptors were obtained from an adult woman who had mild COVID-19 (a few samples of this study predate the infection). The sample titles of this study are shuffled in the database, so cell type and time point are left out; the donor was told from shared clones.

This clonotype was seen only a few times. The V gene is TRBV7-9, the J gene TRBJ1-2, with D perhaps TRBD1 (5 bases). Between the trimmed V and J ends, which lost 1 base and 6 bases, there was a span of 9 bases. The germline V gene has CDR1 SEHNR and CDR2 FQNEAQ (reference sequence). This CDR3 has 13 amino acids. DNA of the CDR3: TGTGCCAGCAGCTTAGGGGGCCTCCATGGCTACACCTTC. Residues: CASSLGGLHGYTF. Together with reference TRBV7-9 and TRBJ1-2, the CDR3 gives the full variable domain: DTGVSQNPRHKITKRGQNVTFRCDPISEHNRLYWYRQTLGQGPEFLTYFQNEAQLEKSRLLSDRFSAERPKGSFSTLEIQRTEQGDSAMYLCASSLGGLHGYTFGSGTRLTVV.

This clonotype was observed a few times. The chain recombines TRBV29-1 with TRBJ1-1; no reliable D call. The CDR3 extends over 8 amino acids. Germline assignment: CDR1 SQVTM and CDR2 ANQGSEA. Trimming shortened V by 7 bases and J by 13 bases, and 10 bases separated the two germline ends. The CDR3 bases are TGCAGCGCGGAAGAGGGTTTCTTT. Encoded protein: CSAEEGFF.

The chain combines TRBV2 with TRBJ2-3; 11 nucleotides line up with TRBD2. CDR3 length equals 18 residues. The J segment lost 2 bases and the V segment lost 7 bases, leaving 14 bases of the junction unmatched. Germline-derived CDR1 and CDR2 are SNHLY and FYNNEI. Here the CDR3 DNA reads TGTGCCAGCACCACCCCGGGACTAGCGGAAACCTTCACAGATACGCAGTATTTT. Residues: CASTTPGLAETFTDTQYF. The variable domain in full, with the rest retrieved from reference TRBV2 and TRBJ2-3, is EPEVTQTPSHQVTQMGQEVILRCVPISNHLYFYWYRQILGQKVEFLVSFYNNEISEKSEIFDDQFSVERPDGSNFTLKIRSTKLEDSAMYFCASTTPGLAETFTDTQYFGPGTRLTVL.

Only a few counts were recorded for this clonotype. This rearrangement joins TRBV5-1 to TRBJ2-1; D is undetermined. CDR1 SGHRS and CDR2 YFSETQ come from the germline V gene. V lost 0 bases to trimming and J lost 4 bases, with 17 bases between them. The CDR3 totals 17 residues. The CDR3 DNA reads TGCGCCAGCAGCTTGGGTGCGGCCGGGCAGGATTACAATGAGCAGTTCTTC. The encoded protein is CASSLGAAGQDYNEQFF.

This chain joins TRBV5-1 and TRBJ1-2; no definite D call. The CDR3 contains 14 residues. Trimming left V 0 bases short and J 1 base short, with 7 bases between. Germline CDR1 SGHRS, CDR2 YFSETQ. The CDR3 nucleotides read TGCGCCAGCAGCTTGGCCGTTGGTAACTATGGCTACACCTTC. This codes for CASSLAVGNYGYTF.

This chain joins TRBV7-9 and TRBJ1-1, with D unclear. CDR1 is SEHNR, CDR2 FQNEAQ, per germline (reference sequence). The CDR3 runs to 11 residues. V dropped 5 bases and J dropped 10 bases, with 11 bases sitting between them. The CDR3 loop is CASSLIPVAFF. The DNA for the CDR3 is TGTGCCAGCAGCCTTATTCCGGTAGCTTTCTTT.

The chain couples TRBV12-3 or TRBV12-4 to TRBJ1-2; unclear D gene. Trimming stripped 8 bases from V and 3 bases from J, with 16 bases between. This CDR3 comprises 14 residues. The CDR3 protein is CASGGSPPDYGYTF. CDR3 bases: TGTGCCAGCGGAGGATCCCCCCCTGACTATGGCTACACCTTC.

This clonotype showed up just a few times. A read error is likely, as this CDR3 ends without the conserved phenylalanine or tryptophan. No DNA is shown, since the ends of the CDR3 on it are uncertain; the CDR3 is the one TCRdb lists. The V call is TRBV20-1, the J call TRBJ2-1; the DNA was not used to check the table's D call, TRBD1. Looked up from germline, CDR1 is DFQATT and CDR2 is SNEGSKA (reference sequence). The CDR3 is 11 residues long, ends included. The CDR3 spells CSADQDGGMAV.

V and J are TRBV27 and TRBJ1-6; 7 nucleotides line up with TRBD1. This CDR3 comprises 15 residues. Germline assignment: CDR1 MNHEY and CDR2 SMNVEV (reference sequence). The J segment lost 7 bases and the V segment lost 5 bases, leaving 8 bases of the junction unmatched. In nucleotides, the CDR3 is TGTGCCAGCAGTCTCCGGGACAGTGGCAATTCACCCCTCCACTTT. It codes for CASSLRDSGNSPLHF.

This clonotype was picked up many times. The chain recombines TRBV6-4 with TRBJ2-1, with a weak D call TRBD1 (6 bases). This CDR3 has 13 amino acids. From germline, CDR1 is MRHNA and CDR2 SNTAGT. Deletions cut 2 bases from V and 5 bases from J, with 7 bases between. The CDR3, as DNA: TGTGCCAGCAGTGACCGGGACAACAATGAGCAGTTCTTC. This gives the protein CASSDRDNNEQFF.

This rearrangement joins TRBV2 to TRBJ2-3, with 12 positions matching TRBD2. Germline V lookup: CDR1 SNHLY, CDR2 FYNNEI. CDR3 length: 16 amino acids. J was trimmed by 0 bases and V by 5 bases; bases with no gene match: 3. The CDR3 bases are TGTGCCAGCAGTAATCTAGCGGGAGGGAGCACAGATACGCAGTATTTT. Amino acids: CASSNLAGGSTDTQYF.

This clonotype was observed a handful of times. The CDR3 bases are TGTGCCAGCAGCCCGGTTAGGACAGGGATTTACAATGAGCAGTTCTTC. Translation gives CASSPVRTGIYNEQFF. This chain links TRBV4-2 with TRBJ2-1; 8 bases match TRBD1. The CDR3 runs 16 residues. With 4 bases clipped from V and 4 bases from J, the junction kept 9 bases outside the gene matches. Per germline, CDR1 LGHNA and CDR2 YNFKEQ.

This clonotype was counted once. The V gene is TRBV6-5, the J gene TRBJ1-2; D is perhaps TRBD1 (6 bases). The germline V gene encodes CDR1 MNHEY and CDR2 SVGAGI. Between the trimmed V and J ends, which lost 6 bases and 4 bases, there was a span of 18 bases. The CDR3 spans 15 residues. The CDR3 DNA reads as TGTGCCAGCAGAAAACAGGGAACCCTGGGCTATGGCTACACCTTC. Translation gives CASRKQGTLGYGYTF.

This clonotype was counted only a few times. The chain combines TRBV6-5 with TRBJ1-2; 9 bases are shared with TRBD1. Looked up from germline, CDR1 is MNHEY and CDR2 is SVGAGI. This CDR3 comprises 15 residues. With V trimmed by 5 bases and J by 3 bases, 7 bases remained unmatched. The CDR3 loop is CASSLRTGEDYGYTF. The CDR3 DNA reads TGTGCCAGCAGTCTTAGGACAGGGGAAGACTATGGCTACACCTTC.

The J gene is TRBJ1-1, the V gene TRBV2; the match to TRBD1 covers 7 bases. V lost 6 bases, J lost 1 base, and 5 bases stayed unmatched. This CDR3 contains 14 residues. Germline-derived CDR1 and CDR2 are SNHLY and FYNNEI. CDR3 DNA sequence: TGTGCCAGCAGGATAGGGACAGAGAACACTGAAGCTTTCTTT. The encoded protein is CASRIGTENTEAFF.

CDR3 in DNA: TGCGCCAGCAGCCAAGAAGGCAACACCTACGAGCAGTACTTC. Translated: CASSQEGNTYEQYF. V is TRBV4-1 and J is TRBJ2-7; D is undetermined. The CDR3 is made up of 14 amino acids. The germline V and J ends were trimmed by 0 bases and 2 bases, with 8 bases remaining between them. Germline loops: CDR1 MGHRA, CDR2 YSYEKL.

This clonotype was recorded many times. This sequence joins TRBV6-5 and TRBJ2-7; D is undetermined. The CDR3 loop spans 13 amino acids. Trimming removed 5 bases at V and 3 bases at J, with 11 bases between. Per the germline V gene, CDR1 is MNHEY and CDR2 is SVGAGI. The CDR3 region has the DNA TGTGCCAGCAGTACGGAGTGGGGCTACGAGCAGTACTTC. It encodes CASSTEWGYEQYF.

The chain carries TRBV5-4 and TRBJ2-3; D perhaps matches TRBD2 (5 bases). The CDR3 loop spans 14 amino acids. Trimming removed 4 bases at V and 2 bases at J, with 11 bases between. Germline V gene data show CDR1 as SGHNT and CDR2 as YYREEE (reference sequence). CDR3 residues: CASSLEEPTDTQYF. CDR3 coding DNA: TGTGCCAGCAGCCTGGAGGAACCCACAGATACGCAGTATTTT.

This clonotype showed up just a few times. V is TRBV13 and J is TRBJ1-4; D uncertain. CDR1 and CDR2 (germline): PRHDT, FYEKMQ (reference sequence). The CDR3 has 16 residues. V lost 5 bases and J 8 bases, leaving 21 bases between the germline ends. CDR3 region: CASSRLDLLEGEKLFF. CDR3 sequence (DNA): TGTGCCAGCAGCCGTTTGGACCTCTTGGAAGGGGAAAAACTGTTTTTT.

This clonotype appeared a few times. The chain carries TRBV4-1 and TRBJ2-3; TRBD2 matches at 7 bases. J lost 2 bases, V lost 7 bases, and 12 bases had no gene match. Germline V gene lookup returns CDR1 MGHRA and CDR2 YSYEKL. CDR3 length equals 16 residues. This CDR3 reads CASKRSLALATDTQYF. The CDR3 region has the DNA TGCGCCAGCAAGCGGTCACTAGCGTTGGCCACAGATACGCAGTATTTT.

The chain joins TRBV5-1 to TRBJ2-3; no clear D. V lost 0 bases, J lost 2 bases, and 10 bases lay in between. Germline V gene lookup returns CDR1 SGHRS and CDR2 YFSETQ. The length of the CDR3 is 15 residues. The CDR3 loop reads CASSLVAEYTDTQYF. CDR3 in DNA: TGCGCCAGCAGCTTGGTTGCGGAATACACAGATACGCAGTATTTT. The variable domain in full, with the rest retrieved from reference TRBV5-1 and TRBJ2-3, is KAGVTQTPRYLIKTRGQQVTLSCSPISGHRSVSWYQQTPGQGLQFLFEYFSETQRNKGNFPGRFSGRQFSNSRSEMNVSTLELGDSALYLCASSLVAEYTDTQYFGPGTRLTVL.

This clonotype was counted many times. The chain links TRBV5-1 to TRBJ2-2; a weak D match, TRBD1 (6 bases). Trimming stripped 4 bases from V and 0 bases from J, with 10 bases between. From germline, CDR1 is SGHRS and CDR2 YFSETQ. The length of the CDR3 is 15 residues. The CDR3 sequence is CASSGGIANTGELFF. In DNA, the CDR3 is TGCGCCAGCAGCGGGGGCATCGCGAACACCGGGGAGCTGTTTTTT.

The V call is TRBV19, the J call TRBJ2-7, with 7 nucleotides matching TRBD1. CDR1 is LNHDA and CDR2 is SQIVND in the germline V gene (reference sequence). The trim removed 5 bases at V and 5 bases at J, leaving 9 bases unmatched. This CDR3 comprises 14 residues. The CDR3 DNA reads TGTGCCAGTAGTGTACAGGGGTATCTCGACGAGCAGTACTTC. It is translated as CASSVQGYLDEQYF.

This chain's CDR3 is CSARDGEGWPEAFF. CDR3 coding DNA: TGCAGTGCTAGAGATGGAGAGGGATGGCCTGAAGCTTTCTTT. The chain is built from TRBV20-1 and TRBJ1-1; unclear D gene. Trimming removed 0 bases from V and 6 bases from J, with 14 bases in between. From germline, CDR1 is DFQATT and CDR2 SNEGSKA (reference sequence). CDR3 length: 14 residues.

J is TRBJ1-2 and V is TRBV7-6, with D unclear. V was cut by 1 base and J by 6 bases, with 6 bases left in between. This CDR3 spans 12 amino acids. CDR1 and CDR2 (germline): SGHVS, FNYEAQ. The CDR3 nucleotides read TGTGCCAGCAGCTTAGTGCCGGATGGCTACACCTTC. This gives the protein CASSLVPDGYTF.

This clonotype was detected a few times. The CDR3 bases are TGCGCCAGCAGCCAAGGGCTTTGGTACGAGCAGTACTTC. Translating it yields CASSQGLWYEQYF. The chain uses TRBV4-3 and TRBJ2-7, with no clear D. Trimming removed 1 base at V and 4 bases at J, with 8 bases between. The germline gives CDR1 LGHNA, CDR2 YSLEER. The CDR3 spans 13 residues.

There are a few counts of this clonotype. V is TRBV20-1 and J is TRBJ2-1, with TRBD2 identical over 11 bases. After removal of 8 bases from V and 8 bases from J, the junction contained 5 bases not matched to a gene. CDR3 length equals 12 residues. Germline V gene lookup returns CDR1 DFQATT and CDR2 SNEGSKA (reference sequence). CDR3 region: CSWLAGGYEQFF. The CDR3 nucleotides read TGCAGTTGGTTAGCGGGAGGGTATGAGCAGTTCTTC.

The V call is TRBV12-3 or TRBV12-4, the J call TRBJ1-2, with 11 nucleotides matching TRBD1. This CDR3 spans 15 amino acids. The V segment lost 2 bases and the J segment 4 bases; nucleotides outside the gene matches: 3. CDR3 sequence reads: CASSLRTGGFYGYTF. Here the CDR3 DNA reads TGTGCCAGCAGTTTAAGGACAGGGGGCTTCTATGGCTACACCTTC.

In this sample, this clonotype turned up a few times. The chain uses TRBV5-1 and TRBJ2-1; 10 nucleotides match TRBD2. Germline CDR1 reads SGHRS; CDR2 reads YFSETQ. The length of the CDR3 is 15 residues. V gave up 4 bases and J gave up 8 bases; unmatched junction bases: 9. CDR3 residues: CASSGASGSHDEQFF. CDR3 DNA: TGCGCCAGCAGCGGGGCTAGCGGGAGTCACGATGAGCAGTTCTTC.

This clonotype has a handful of counts. J is TRBJ2-1 and V is TRBV7-9; 8 bases align to TRBD2. The ends lost 6 bases at V and 0 bases at J; junction bases unmatched: 4. Germline V gene lookup returns CDR1 SEHNR and CDR2 FQNEAQ (reference sequence). The CDR3 totals 15 residues. Here the CDR3 DNA reads TGTGCCAGCAGGCATCGGGGGGGCTCCTACAATGAGCAGTTCTTC. It encodes CASRHRGGSYNEQFF.

This clonotype was seen only a few times. The rearrangement links TRBV4-3 to TRBJ2-7; 8 nucleotides match TRBD1. The germline V gene encodes CDR1 LGHNA and CDR2 YSLEER. The CDR3 length is 16 residues. V lost 4 bases to trimming and J lost 5 bases; unmatched junction nucleotides: 13. The DNA of the CDR3 is TGCGCCAGCAGCCGGACCCCCGGACAGGGTGGCGACGAGCAGTACTTC. Translating it yields CASSRTPGQGGDEQYF.

This clonotype was seen many times. The chain recombines TRBV11-2 with TRBJ1-2; 7 nucleotides agree with TRBD1. Trimming took 7 bases from V and 0 from J; bases not matched to a gene: 8. CDR1 and CDR2 from the germline V gene are SGHAT and FQNNGV. This CDR3 is built from 15 residues. The CDR3 is CASNPGGATNYGYTF. DNA for the CDR3: TGTGCCAGCAATCCAGGGGGGGCTACTAACTATGGCTACACCTTC.